A selection of T cell receptor beta chains follows, all from one sample in a study of cytotoxic CD8 clonotypes in ibrutinib-treated CLL. Using immunoSEQ multiplex PCR, the repertoire was profiled, and TCRdb retains in-frame clones only, with some absent. The table lists 130,000 or so clones, around 77% of them singletons. This material consisted of PBMCs, taken after 12 months of ibrutinib treatment. The origin of the receptors is a human donor with chronic lymphocytic leukemia. Both conserved end residues are part of each CDR3. The D gene is left open where the match is weak. Rows give clone size only sometimes, using once, few, many, or a class for an expanded clone.

abundance	v_gene	j_gene	d_gene	CDR3nt	CDR3aa
.	TRBV4-1	TRBJ1-5	.	TGCGCCAGCAGCCTGTTCCAGGGGAGCAATCAGCCCCAGCATTTT	CASSLFQGSNQPQHF
.	TRBV9	TRBJ2-2	.	TGTGCCAGCAGCCCGGCGGGGCCGGCAGGTAGCGGGGAGCTGTTTTTT	CASSPAGPAGSGELFF
few	TRBV2	TRBJ1-2	.	TGTGCCAGCAGTGAAACAGGGACTAACTATGGCTACACCTTC	CASSETGTNYGYTF
.	TRBV12-5	TRBJ2-5	.	TGTGCTAGTGGTTTGGTAATCAGCCAAGGGCTGCAAGAGACCCAGTACTTC	CASGLVISQGLQETQYF
.	TRBV27	TRBJ2-1	.	TGTGCCAGCAGGGACAGTATCAATGAGCAGTTCTTC	CASRDSINEQFF
.	TRBV28	TRBJ2-5	TRBD2	TGTGCCAGCAGTTCTGGACTAGCGGGAGGGCTTGGAGAGACCCAGTACTTC	CASSSGLAGGLGETQYF
.	TRBV9	TRBJ1-5	TRBD1	TGTGCCAGCAGCGTACAACTTGACAGGGGACATTGGGTCGGTCAGCCCCAGCATTTT	CASSVQLDRGHWVGQPQHF
.	TRBV29-1	TRBJ2-5	.	TGCAGCGTTGCGGGGTTGGAGACCCAGTACTTC	CSVAGLETQYF
.	TRBV7-8	TRBJ2-2	.	TGTGCCAGCCACGGTCCAGGGATGTTGAACACCGGGGAGCTGTTTTTT	CASHGPGMLNTGELFF
.	TRBV29-1	TRBJ1-5	TRBD1	TGCAGCGTTGAGAGGGGGCGAAATCAGCCCCAGCATTTT	CSVERGRNQPQHF
once	TRBV15	TRBJ1-1	.	TGTGCCACCAGCAGAGGTACAGGATCCACTGAAGCTTTCTTT	CATSRGTGSTEAFF
.	TRBV11-1	TRBJ2-1	TRBD2	TGTGCCAGCAGCTTCCAAGGACTAGCGGGGGGCAGGCAGTTCTTC	CASSFQGLAGGRQFF
.	TRBV10-3	TRBJ1-5	TRBD1	TGTGCCTCTCGGACAGGAGACAATAGCAATCAGCCCCAGCATTTT	CASRTGDNSNQPQHF
once	TRBV25-1	TRBJ2-1	.	TGTGCCAGCAAAGCCCCCTACAATGAGCAGTTCTTC	CASKAPYNEQFF
.	TRBV7-8	TRBJ2-2	.	TGTGCCAGCAGCTCTCAGGGCACCGGGGAGCTGTTTTTT	CASSSQGTGELFF
few	TRBV5-1	TRBJ2-7	.	TGCGCCAGCAGCTTGGATCTCGACGGGGCGCGGTACGAGCAGTACTTC	CASSLDLDGARYEQYF
.	TRBV7-2	TRBJ2-7	TRBD2	TGTGCCAGCAGCTTGCGCGGGAGTGGGGGCGAGCAGTACTTC	CASSLRGSGGEQYF
.	TRBV7-6	TRBJ1-2	TRBD1	TGTGCCAGCAGCACCGGACAGGGAAACGGCTACACCTTC	CASSTGQGNGYTF
.	TRBV6-6	TRBJ2-5	.	TGTGCCAGCAGGGATCAGGGGATGACCCAGTACTTC	CASRDQGMTQYF
.	TRBV27	TRBJ2-5	TRBD2	TGTGCCAGCAGTTTCTTAACTAGCGGGAGTCAGTACTTC	CASSFLTSGSQYF
.	TRBV18	TRBJ1-4	.	TGTGCCAGCTGCCCAATGGGAGGAAATGAAAAACTGTTTTTT	CASCPMGGNEKLFF
.	TRBV7-2	TRBJ2-5	.	TGTGCCAGCAGCTTAGATCCGGGGCGCGAGACCCAGTACTTC	CASSLDPGRETQYF
.	TRBV7-6	TRBJ1-1	.	TGTGCCAGCAGCTTTGGCCCGGGCACTGAAGCTTTCTTT	CASSFGPGTEAFF
.	TRBV11-2	TRBJ2-2	.	TGTGCCAGCAGTCTAGAAAGGACCACCGGGGAGCTGTTTTTT	CASSLERTTGELFF
.	TRBV15	TRBJ1-5	.	TGTGCCACCAGCAGAGGCCAAGGGAATCAGCCCCAGCATTTT	CATSRGQGNQPQHF
.	TRBV10-3	TRBJ2-1	.	TGTGCCATCAGTGAGTCCTACAGGAGTAATGAGCAGTTCTTC	CAISESYRSNEQFF
.	TRBV9	TRBJ2-1	TRBD2	TGTGCCAGCAGCGTAGTCGGGCTAGCGGGCGACAATGAGCAGTTCTTC	CASSVVGLAGDNEQFF
.	TRBV6-5	TRBJ2-7	.	TGTGCCAGCAGAACGGGTGCCTACGAGCAGTACTTC	CASRTGAYEQYF
medium-sized	TRBV4-3	TRBJ1-5	.	TGCGCCAGCAGCCAAGACGTAAATAGCAATCAGCCCCAGCATTTT	CASSQDVNSNQPQHF
.	TRBV5-1	TRBJ1-2	TRBD1	TGCGCCAGCAGCTCAAGACAGGGGGGCTATGGCTACACCTTC	CASSSRQGGYGYTF
once	TRBV28	TRBJ2-7	TRBD2	TGTGCCAGCAGTTTTAGCGGGGGGCCAGCCCCATGGTCCTACGAGCAGTACTTC	CASSFSGGPAPWSYEQYF
.	TRBV5-5	TRBJ2-7	.	TGTGCCAGCAGCCCGCCCAGCGAGCAGTACTTC	CASSPPSEQYF
few	TRBV19	TRBJ1-5	.	TGTGCCAGTAGTCCTACAGGGACCCTCAATCAGCCCCAGCATTTT	CASSPTGTLNQPQHF
.	TRBV13	TRBJ2-5	.	TGTGCCAGCAGCTTCTCTCAGGGGGGTTTTCAAGAGACCCAGTACTTC	CASSFSQGGFQETQYF
.	TRBV27	TRBJ1-1	.	TGTGCCAGCAGTAGTAGAGGGACACGGGGTTCCACTGAAGCTTTCTTT	CASSSRGTRGSTEAFF
.	TRBV9	TRBJ2-3	.	TGTGCCAGCAGCCGGTGGGGAGGCGCAGATACGCAGTATTTT	CASSRWGGADTQYF
.	TRBV6-1	TRBJ2-2	.	TGTGCCGCGGCAAGACTCTCGAACACCGGGGAGCTGTTTTTT	CAAARLSNTGELFF
.	TRBV7-7	TRBJ2-3	.	TGTGCTAGCAGCTTGAAGACTGGTGCAGATACGCAGTATTTT	CASSLKTGADTQYF
.	TRBV10-3	TRBJ2-1	.	TGTGCCATCAGTGAGTCATCCCCGCACTACACCAAGGGGAATGAGCAGTTCTTC	CAISESSPHYTKGNEQFF
few	TRBV18	TRBJ2-7	TRBD1	TGTGCCAGCTCACCAAATAACAGGGGAAGCGAGCAGTACTTC	CASSPNNRGSEQYF
.	TRBV7-2	TRBJ1-2	.	TGTGCCAGCGGCCAAGACGGGAACTATGGCTACACCTTC	CASGQDGNYGYTF
.	TRBV5-1	TRBJ2-6	.	TGCGCCAGCAGCTTACAGGGATCGCCCTCTGGGGCCAACGTCCTGACTTTC	CASSLQGSPSGANVLTF
.	TRBV18	TRBJ2-2	TRBD1	TGTGCCAGCTCACCACGGCAGGGGGACACCGGGGAGCTGTTTTTT	CASSPRQGDTGELFF
.	TRBV4-1	TRBJ1-2	TRBD1	TGCGCCAGCAGCGCACAGGGGGCGAGGACGTTCGTTCACTATGGCTACACCTTC	CASSAQGARTFVHYGYTF
.	TRBV5-1	TRBJ2-1	.	TGCGCCAGCAGCTTGGCTGAGGGGGGCCTTCGGGAGCAGTTCTTC	CASSLAEGGLREQFF
few	TRBV11-2	TRBJ2-1	TRBD2	TGTGCCAGCAGCTTAGACCGACTAGCGACTATTGAGCAGTTCTTC	CASSLDRLATIEQFF